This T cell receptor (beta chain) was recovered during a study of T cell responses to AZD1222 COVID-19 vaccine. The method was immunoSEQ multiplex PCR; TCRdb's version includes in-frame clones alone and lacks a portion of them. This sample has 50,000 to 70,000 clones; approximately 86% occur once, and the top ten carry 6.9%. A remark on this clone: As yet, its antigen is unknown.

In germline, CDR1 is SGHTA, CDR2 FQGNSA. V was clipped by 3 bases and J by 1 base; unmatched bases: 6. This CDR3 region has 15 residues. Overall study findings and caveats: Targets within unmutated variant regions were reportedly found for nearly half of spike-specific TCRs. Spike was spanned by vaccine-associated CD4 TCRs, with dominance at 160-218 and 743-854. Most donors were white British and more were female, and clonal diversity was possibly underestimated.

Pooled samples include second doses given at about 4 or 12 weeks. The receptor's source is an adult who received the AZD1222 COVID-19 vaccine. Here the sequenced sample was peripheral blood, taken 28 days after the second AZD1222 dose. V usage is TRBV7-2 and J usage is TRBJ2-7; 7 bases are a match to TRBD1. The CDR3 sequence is CASSLMTGSSYEQYF. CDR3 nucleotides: TGTGCCAGCAGCTTGATGACAGGGAGTTCCTACGAGCAGTACTTC.